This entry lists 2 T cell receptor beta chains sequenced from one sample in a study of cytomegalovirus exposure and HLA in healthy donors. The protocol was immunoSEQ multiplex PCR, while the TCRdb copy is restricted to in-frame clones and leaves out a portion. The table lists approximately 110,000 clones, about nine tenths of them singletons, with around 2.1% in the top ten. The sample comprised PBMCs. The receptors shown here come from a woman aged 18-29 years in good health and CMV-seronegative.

CDR3 residues: CASSLSRGIDNSPLHF. The DNA of the CDR3 is TGTGCCAGCAGCTTAAGCAGGGGAATCGATAATTCACCCCTCCACTTT. The rearrangement joins TRBV7-6 to TRBJ1-6; possible D gene TRBD1, 6 bases. Trimming left V 2 bases short and J 5 bases short, with 13 bases between. The CDR3 is 16 residues long. The germline CDR1 and CDR2 sequences are SGHVS and FNYEAQ.

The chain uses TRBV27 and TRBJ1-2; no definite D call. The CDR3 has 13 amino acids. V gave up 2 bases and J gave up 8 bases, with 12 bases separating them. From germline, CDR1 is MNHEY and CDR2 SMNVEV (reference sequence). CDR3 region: CASSLVGTGGYTF. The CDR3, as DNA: TGTGCCAGCAGTTTAGTAGGAACCGGGGGCTACACCTTC.